This TCR beta chain was sequenced in a study of blood T cell repertoires in COVID-19 (dated by TCRdb to about 2020). Some background on the complete study: Collaborator samples came from the United States, Italy and Spain and covered acute and convalescent phases of COVID-19. The prospective study material was composed of cDNA or gDNA derived from T cells, B-cell-depleted T cells, or PBMCs. Deeply sampled blood TCRbeta repertoires from subjects exposed to, actively infected with, or recovered from COVID-19 were included in the dataset. The repertoires were released in a freely available public database intended as a resource for research on the immune response to SARS-CoV-2. The samples were drawn from two sources: the first 160 participants of the ongoing ImmuneRACE study, and fewer than 1,500 subjects contributed by 6 global collaborators. The sample metadata nearly always contained a de-identified subject ID, COVID-19 status, age in years and sex. Where available, HLA class I and class II types were obtained from metadata supplied by the sample provider rather than from assay-based typing. General study outcomes and caveats: Clinical and demographic metadata were provided uncurated, with the amount varying by source and participant.

The collaborating institutions used their own protocols to collect whole blood in K2EDTA tubes. For TCRbeta analysis, collaborators shipped samples in one of three forms: frozen whole blood, isolated PBMCs, or DNA extracted from either of those sample types. On this clone itself: Its target antigen remains unknown. No clone much larger than this one lies a single base away; base qualities are absent.

From cysteine to phenylalanine, the CDR3 is 11 amino acids long. The entry retains the CDR3 DNA only, 33 bases that are in frame from base 1. CDR1 and CDR2 are drawn from the germline V gene (reference sequence): LGHDT, YNNKEL. The junction shows trimming of 1 base on V and 5 bases on J, plus 2 bases between the germline ends. The immunoSEQ Assay, a bias-controlled multiplex PCR, was used to amplify TCRbeta CDR3 regions from genomic DNA. The authors processed their data as follows. The number of nucleated cells in each sample was estimated from the amplification of reference gene primers within the assay. Sequence reads were collapsed and filtered to measure the absolute abundance of every unique TCRbeta CDR3 rearrangement. Productive Simpson clonality was computed per sample as the square root of Simpson's diversity index over productive rearrangements. TCRdb obtained this table from immuneACCESS and retained in-frame rearrangements with V and J assigned. These tables miss some clones; where compared with another copy, unresolved V genes account for less than half of the shortfall, and the remainder is unexplained. V, J and clone size are those of that table, while D and trimming were read from the DNA. This sample is represented by about 250,000 clones; about 80% of them were singletons. The ten largest clonotypes hold approximately 4.8% of the sample.

The TCR comes from a man aged 50 to 59 with active or convalescent COVID-19. The sequence is built from TRBV3-1 (or the pseudogene TRBV3-2) and TRBJ2-5; no D gene can be assigned with confidence. Sequencing input: peripheral blood. The nucleotides read TGTGCCAGCAGCCAAGCGGAGACCCAGTACTTC. Its amino acids are CASSQAETQYF.